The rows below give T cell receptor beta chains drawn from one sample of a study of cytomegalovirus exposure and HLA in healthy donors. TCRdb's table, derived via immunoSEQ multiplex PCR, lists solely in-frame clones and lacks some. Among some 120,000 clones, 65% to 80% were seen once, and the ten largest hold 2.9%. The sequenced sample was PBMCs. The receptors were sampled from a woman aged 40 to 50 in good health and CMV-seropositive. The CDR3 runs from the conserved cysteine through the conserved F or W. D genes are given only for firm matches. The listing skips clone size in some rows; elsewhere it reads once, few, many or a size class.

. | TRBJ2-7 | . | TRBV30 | CAWSVIPGVTYEQYF | TGTGCCTGGAGTGTAATCCCAGGGGTCACCTACGAGCAGTACTTC
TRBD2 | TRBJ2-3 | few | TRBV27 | CASSLTAGASTDTQYF | TGTGCCAGCAGTCTAACAGCGGGGGCCAGCACAGATACGCAGTATTTT
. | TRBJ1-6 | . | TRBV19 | CASSIRTAYSPLHF | TGTGCCAGTAGTATTAGGACAGCCTATTCACCCCTCCACTTT
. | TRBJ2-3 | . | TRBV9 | CASSVGNSGAEDTQYF | TGTGCCAGCAGCGTAGGAAATAGCGGAGCAGAGGATACGCAGTATTTT
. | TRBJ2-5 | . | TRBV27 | CASSLGQSWETQYF | TGTGCCAGCAGCCTCGGACAGAGTTGGGAGACCCAGTACTTC
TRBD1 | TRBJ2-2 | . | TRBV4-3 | CASSHQTGAGELFF | TGCGCCAGCAGCCACCAGACAGGGGCCGGGGAGCTGTTTTTT
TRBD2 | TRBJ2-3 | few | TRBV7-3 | CASSPTSVGGPDTQYF | TGTGCCAGCAGCCCGACGAGCGTGGGAGGGCCAGATACGCAGTATTTT
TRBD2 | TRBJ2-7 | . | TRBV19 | CASGSGVTYEQYF | TGTGCCAGTGGAAGCGGGGTAACCTACGAGCAGTACTTC
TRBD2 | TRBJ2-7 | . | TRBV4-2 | CASSQDGGDEQYF | TGTGCCAGCAGCCAAGACGGGGGGGACGAGCAGTACTTC
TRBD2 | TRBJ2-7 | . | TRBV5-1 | CASSLSGTSPYEQYF | TGCGCCAGCAGCTTATCGGGGACTAGTCCCTACGAGCAGTACTTC
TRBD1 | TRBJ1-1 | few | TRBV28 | CASTTGALNTEAFF | TGTGCCAGCACCACAGGGGCCCTAAACACTGAAGCTTTCTTT
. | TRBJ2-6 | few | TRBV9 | CASSVGGTGDSGANVLTF | TGTGCCAGCAGCGTGGGGGGGACAGGTGACTCTGGGGCCAACGTCCTGACTTTC
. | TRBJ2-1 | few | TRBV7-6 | CASSLAQADNEQFF | TGTGCCAGCAGCTTAGCACAGGCTGACAATGAGCAGTTCTTC
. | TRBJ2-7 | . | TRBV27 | CASRARGSGGYEQYF | TGTGCCAGCAGGGCAAGGGGAAGTGGTGGTTACGAGCAGTACTTC
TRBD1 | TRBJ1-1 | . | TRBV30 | CAWNRQGANTEAFF | TGTGCCTGGAATAGACAGGGGGCAAACACTGAAGCTTTCTTT
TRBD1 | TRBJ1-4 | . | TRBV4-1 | CASSTIGDRAYEKLFF | TGCGCCAGCAGCACAATAGGCGACAGGGCTTACGAAAAACTGTTTTTT
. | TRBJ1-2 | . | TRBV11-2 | CASSLDGRGIRIGYTF | TGTGCCAGCAGCTTAGACGGCAGGGGAATTAGAATTGGCTACACCTTC
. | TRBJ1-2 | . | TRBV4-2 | CASSQVAGGDYGYTF | TGTGCCAGCAGCCAAGTGGCGGGGGGAGACTATGGCTACACCTTC
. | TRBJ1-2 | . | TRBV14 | CASSQVGSGGNYGYTF | TGTGCCAGCAGCCAAGTGGGGTCCGGAGGGAACTATGGCTACACCTTC
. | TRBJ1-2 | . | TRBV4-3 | CASSQQSSNSGYTF | TGCGCCAGCAGCCAACAATCTAGCAATTCGGGCTACACCTTC
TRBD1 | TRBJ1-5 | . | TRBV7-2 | CASSLGGQPNQPQHF | TGTGCCAGCAGCTTAGGGGGACAGCCCAATCAGCCCCAGCATTTT
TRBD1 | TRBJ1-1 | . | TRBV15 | CATSRDRTPRGTEAFF | TGTGCCACCAGCAGAGATCGGACACCCAGGGGGACTGAAGCTTTCTTT